The 15 T cell receptor beta chains presented below share a single source sample, sequenced in a study of control samples from healthy donors and cancer patients. Method: immunoSEQ multiplex PCR; TCRdb's copy keeps in-frame clones and lacks some. The repertoire consists of approximately 60,000 clones, with roughly nine tenths occurring once and the leading ten covering more than 1%. Sequences were obtained from PBMCs. These receptors were taken from a woman between 50 and 59 years old with colorectal cancer.

This chain connects TRBV27 to TRBJ1-5; weak D call: TRBD1 (6 bases). V was pared by 8 bases and J by 5 bases, with 13 bases between. The CDR3 has 13 amino acids. CDR1 and CDR2 from the germline V gene are MNHEY and SMNVEV (reference sequence). The CDR3 DNA follows: TGTGCCAGCGGATACAGGGTAGATCAGCCCCAGCATTTT. It encodes CASGYRVDQPQHF.

V is TRBV19 and J is TRBJ1-2; D not resolved. The V end was cut by 6 bases, the J end by 5 bases, with 13 bases between. Germline values: CDR1 LNHDA, CDR2 SQIVND (reference sequence). This CDR3 spans 13 amino acids. The DNA of the CDR3 is TGTGCCAGTAGGGAGCAGGCGACATATGGCTACACCTTC. Encoded protein: CASREQATYGYTF.

The rearrangement links TRBV5-1 to TRBJ1-4, with TRBD1 matching 7 bases. Germline-derived CDR1 and CDR2 are SGHRS and YFSETQ. The CDR3 covers 15 residues. The V gene end was trimmed by 0 bases and the J gene end by 8 bases; junction bases not matched to a gene: 7. CDR3 loop: CASSLGDRVGEKLFF. CDR3 sequence (DNA): TGCGCCAGCAGCTTGGGCGACAGGGTTGGAGAAAAACTGTTTTTT.

The chain carries TRBV2 and TRBJ1-5; D ambiguous. Per germline, CDR1 SNHLY and CDR2 FYNNEI. The CDR3 contains 14 residues. The V gene lost 2 bases and the J gene lost 5 bases, with 10 bases spanning the gap. For the CDR3, the DNA is TGTGCCAGCAGTGAAACCCGAGCACATCAGCCCCAGCATTTT. Amino acid sequence: CASSETRAHQPQHF.

The V gene is TRBV6-1, the J gene TRBJ2-7, with TRBD2 matching over 11 bases. The V gene's germline CDR1 is MNHNS and CDR2 SASEGT. The CDR3 consists of 15 residues. Unmatched junction bases numbered 5, after V lost 1 base and J lost 6 bases. The CDR3 reads CASSEVLAGVGEQYF. CDR3 DNA sequence: TGTGCCAGCAGTGAAGTACTAGCGGGAGTTGGCGAGCAGTACTTC.

This rearrangement joins TRBV15 to TRBJ2-3; 7 bases fit TRBD1. CDR1 and CDR2 from the germline V gene are LNHNV and YYDKDF (reference sequence). The CDR3 contains 15 residues. Losses at the gene ends were 5 bases for V and 3 bases for J; bases not matched to a gene: 8. As DNA, the CDR3 is TGTGCCACCAGCCTAGGGCAGGGGGAAACAGATACGCAGTATTTT. This translates into CATSLGQGETDTQYF.

The rearrangement uses TRBV12-3 or TRBV12-4 and TRBJ2-1, with D maybe TRBD2 (5 bases). Deletions cut 6 bases from V and 7 bases from J, with 10 bases between. CDR3 size: 12 residues. The CDR3 DNA sequence: TGTGCCAGCAGCCTCTCGGGGAATGAGCAGTTCTTC. It is translated as CASSLSGNEQFF.

J is TRBJ2-1 and V is TRBV2, with D possibly matching TRBD2 (5 bases). The germline gives CDR1 SNHLY, CDR2 FYNNEI. Trimming pared 6 bases from V and 4 bases from J, leaving 19 bases between. CDR3 length: 16 residues. Here the CDR3 DNA reads TGTGCCAGCAGGCCCCTCACCTGGACTGGATACAATGAGCAGTTCTTC. Its translation: CASRPLTWTGYNEQFF.

The chain recombines TRBV6-6 with TRBJ2-7; possibly TRBD2 for D (5 bases). The germline V gene has CDR1 MNHNY and CDR2 SVGAGI (reference sequence). The CDR3 sequence is 14 residues long. The V end was cut by 2 bases, the J end by 3 bases, with 11 bases between. In DNA form, the CDR3 reads TGTGCCAGCAGTTACGTGGGAGAGTTCTACGAGCAGTACTTC. It specifies CASSYVGEFYEQYF.

The V call is TRBV4-2, the J call TRBJ2-5; 8 bases map to TRBD2. V shed 2 bases, J shed 1 base, and the junction held 3 bases outside the gene matches. Germline lookup yields CDR1 LGHNA and CDR2 YNFKEQ. The CDR3 has 15 residues. The CDR3 sequence: CASSQPGGAQETQYF. CDR3 DNA: TGTGCCAGCAGCCAACCGGGGGGGGCCCAAGAGACCCAGTACTTC.

This rearrangement joins TRBV30 to TRBJ1-6, with unresolved D. The ends were cut back, 0 bases at V and 0 bases at J, with 6 bases in the middle. CDR1 and CDR2 from the germline V gene are GTSNPN and SVGIG (reference sequence). The CDR3 is made up of 15 amino acids. Here the CDR3 reads CAWSVGSSYNSPLHF. CDR3 DNA: TGTGCCTGGAGTGTAGGGAGCTCCTATAATTCACCCCTCCACTTT.

This clone was counted between two and nine times. The chain recombines TRBV3-1 (or the pseudogene TRBV3-2) with TRBJ1-5, with TRBD1 as a possible D gene (5 bases). Deletions cut 4 bases from V and 11 bases from J, with 12 bases between. CDR1 LGHDT and CDR2 YNNKEL come from the germline V gene (reference sequence). The CDR3 covers 12 residues. CDR3 bases: TGTGCCAGCAGCCTCTTGGGAGGGGCCCAGCATTTT. Translated: CASSLLGGAQHF.

The chain has TRBV28 and TRBJ2-7; perhaps TRBD1 as D (6 bases). CDR3 size: 16 residues. Trimming cost V 3 bases and J 9 bases, with 24 bases left between them. Looked up from germline, CDR1 is MDHEN and CDR2 is SYDVKM. The CDR3 loop reads CASSFAGWGPSRGQYF. CDR3 sequence (DNA): TGTGCCAGCAGTTTTGCCGGCTGGGGGCCTTCTCGAGGGCAGTACTTC.

The chain couples TRBV2 to TRBJ1-2; TRBD1 matches 7 bases. In germline, CDR1 is SNHLY, CDR2 FYNNEI. The junction had 6 bases not matched to a gene; V was cut back by 5 bases and J by 0 bases. The CDR3 extends over 15 amino acids. The CDR3 DNA sequence: TGTGCCAGCAGTCCGGGACAGCGAGCTAACTATGGCTACACCTTC. It specifies CASSPGQRANYGYTF.

This chain joins TRBV6-9 and TRBJ2-2; D not certain. This CDR3 region has 15 residues. V shed 2 bases and J shed 3 bases, with 10 bases lying between them. CDR1 is MNHGY and CDR2 is SVAAGI in the germline V gene. The CDR3 protein is CASSYPRPYTGELFF. Written as DNA, the CDR3 is TGTGCCAGCAGTTATCCAAGACCCTACACCGGGGAGCTGTTTTTT.